The rows below give T cell receptor beta chains drawn from one sample of a study of OX40 agonist ivuxolimab in advanced cancers. Libraries were prepared by immunoSEQ multiplex PCR; TCRdb keeps only in-frame clonotypes and omits some of them. The sample lists roughly 86,000 clones; 80% to 95% were seen once. The sample here was CD4+ or CD8+ T cells sorted from blood, taken in a trial of the OX40 agonist ivuxolimab. Receptor source: an adult with an advanced solid tumor such as melanoma, head and neck, liver or kidney cancer. Each CDR3 is given with its conserved first and last residue. A D gene is named only where the DNA matches it firmly. Size values are once, few and many counts, or a class for expanded clones, and some rows have none.

J gene: TRBJ1-4; V gene: TRBV29-1; clone size: -; D gene: -; CDR3 DNA: TGCAGCGTTCAGGGGACGGGCGAAAAACTGTTTTTT; CDR3 protein: CSVQGTGEKLFF
J gene: TRBJ2-7; V gene: TRBV4-1; clone size: -; D gene: TRBD2; CDR3 DNA: TGCGCCAGCAGCCAGGGACTAGCGGGAGATGGATCTCACGAGCAGTACTTC; CDR3 protein: CASSQGLAGDGSHEQYF
J gene: TRBJ2-7; V gene: TRBV28; clone size: -; D gene: TRBD1; CDR3 DNA: TGTGCCAGCAGTTTCCCAGGGGGCCGAGCCGAGCAGTACTTC; CDR3 protein: CASSFPGGRAEQYF
J gene: TRBJ1-2; V gene: TRBV7-2; clone size: -; D gene: TRBD1; CDR3 DNA: TGTGCCAGCAGCTCCCGCCCGGGACAGGGGCAAGGCTACACCTTC; CDR3 protein: CASSSRPGQGQGYTF
J gene: TRBJ1-2; V gene: TRBV7-2; clone size: -; D gene: -; CDR3 DNA: TGTGCCAGCAGCTTGGCGGGGAGGGAGGGTAACTATGGCTACACCTTC; CDR3 protein: CASSLAGREGNYGYTF
J gene: TRBJ1-1; V gene: TRBV18; clone size: -; D gene: -; CDR3 DNA: TGTGCCAGCTCACCACAAGGTGAGGGATGGAGCACTGAAGCTTTCTTT; CDR3 protein: CASSPQGEGWSTEAFF
J gene: TRBJ2-5; V gene: TRBV30; clone size: -; D gene: TRBD2; CDR3 DNA: TGTGCCTGGAAATGGTCGGGAGGCCCAAAGCGGGAGACCCAGTACTTC; CDR3 protein: CAWKWSGGPKRETQYF
J gene: TRBJ2-7; V gene: TRBV11-2; clone size: -; D gene: -; CDR3 DNA: TGTGCCAGCAGCTTTTTGGGAGCGATCTACGAGCAGTACTTC; CDR3 protein: CASSFLGAIYEQYF
J gene: TRBJ1-1; V gene: TRBV11-2; clone size: few; D gene: TRBD1; CDR3 DNA: TGTGCCAGCAGCGAATACAGGGGGCCAAACACTGAAGCTTTCTTT; CDR3 protein: CASSEYRGPNTEAFF
J gene: TRBJ1-3; V gene: TRBV27; clone size: -; D gene: -; CDR3 DNA: TGTGCCAGCAGTTTAGAGTACGGGGGAAACACCATATATTTT; CDR3 protein: CASSLEYGGNTIYF
J gene: TRBJ1-5; V gene: TRBV28; clone size: -; D gene: -; CDR3 DNA: TGTGCCAGCAGTTTAGACTGGGCAAACAGTAATCAGCCCCAGCATTTT; CDR3 protein: CASSLDWANSNQPQHF
J gene: TRBJ1-5; V gene: TRBV30; clone size: -; D gene: -; CDR3 DNA: TGTGCCTGGAGTGGGGCCGGTAATCAGCCCCAGCATTTT; CDR3 protein: CAWSGAGNQPQHF
J gene: TRBJ2-3; V gene: TRBV7-2; clone size: -; D gene: TRBD2; CDR3 DNA: TGTGCCAGCAGACCAGGATTCGGACTAGCGGGAGGTGGCACAGATACGCAGTATTTT; CDR3 protein: CASRPGFGLAGGGTDTQYF
J gene: TRBJ2-3; V gene: TRBV7-1; clone size: -; D gene: -; CDR3 DNA: TGTGCCAGCAGCAGCCACAGCGGAGGCTCCCAGTATTTT; CDR3 protein: CASSSHSGGSQYF
J gene: TRBJ2-6; V gene: TRBV5-1; clone size: -; D gene: TRBD1; CDR3 DNA: TGCGCCAGCAGCTTAGACCCCCCCGGGACAGGGATAGGCGGGGCCAACGTCCTGACTTTC; CDR3 protein: CASSLDPPGTGIGGANVLTF
J gene: TRBJ2-7; V gene: TRBV2; clone size: -; D gene: -; CDR3 DNA: TGTGCCAGCACAGCAGAGCAGGTCAACGAGCAGTACTTC; CDR3 protein: CASTAEQVNEQYF
J gene: TRBJ1-1; V gene: TRBV5-1; clone size: -; D gene: -; CDR3 DNA: TGCGCCAGCACGCTCCAAACGGGCATGAACACTGAAGCTTTCTTT; CDR3 protein: CASTLQTGMNTEAFF
J gene: TRBJ2-3; V gene: TRBV5-1; clone size: -; D gene: TRBD2; CDR3 DNA: TGCGCCAGCAGCCTTGGGGTGGGACTAGCGGGGACGATTATGAATACGCAGTATTTT; CDR3 protein: CASSLGVGLAGTIMNTQYF
J gene: TRBJ1-1; V gene: TRBV7-2; clone size: -; D gene: TRBD1; CDR3 DNA: TGTGCCAGCAGCCCGGGTTGGAACAGGGGACGTGTGAGTGAAGCTTTCTTT; CDR3 protein: CASSPGWNRGRVSEAFF
J gene: TRBJ1-2; V gene: TRBV10-3; clone size: -; D gene: -; CDR3 DNA: TGTGCCATCAGTGAGTCCGAAGAGGGGACATCCTTCGGCTACACCTTC; CDR3 protein: CAISESEEGTSFGYTF
J gene: TRBJ2-2; V gene: TRBV30; clone size: -; D gene: -; CDR3 DNA: TGTGCCTGGGAGGGGGACTACAACACCGGGGAGCTGTTTTTT; CDR3 protein: CAWEGDYNTGELFF
J gene: TRBJ1-2; V gene: TRBV29-1; clone size: -; D gene: -; CDR3 DNA: TGCAGCGTTGATGGGGGCGTCGGTAACTATGGCTACACCTTC; CDR3 protein: CSVDGGVGNYGYTF
J gene: TRBJ2-3; V gene: TRBV5-1; clone size: -; D gene: -; CDR3 DNA: TGCGCCAGCAGCTGGGGTTTAGGGGCGCCGAACGCAGATACGCAGTATTTT; CDR3 protein: CASSWGLGAPNADTQYF
J gene: TRBJ2-3; V gene: TRBV14; clone size: -; D gene: -; CDR3 DNA: TGTGCCAGCAGCCGAACAGATACGCAGTATTTT; CDR3 protein: CASSRTDTQYF
J gene: TRBJ2-7; V gene: TRBV23-1; clone size: -; D gene: -; CDR3 DNA: TGCGCCAGCAGTCAAACTTGTGCCGAGCAGTACTTC; CDR3 protein: CASSQTCAEQYF
J gene: TRBJ1-1; V gene: TRBV7-9; clone size: -; D gene: -; CDR3 DNA: TGTGCCAGCATCCTTCTAGTTGAAGCTTTCTTT; CDR3 protein: CASILLVEAFF
J gene: TRBJ2-3; V gene: TRBV5-4; clone size: -; D gene: -; CDR3 DNA: TGTGCCAGCAGCAACGGGGTTCCCTTAGTGGGTACAGATACGCAGTATTTT; CDR3 protein: CASSNGVPLVGTDTQYF
J gene: TRBJ2-7; V gene: TRBV2; clone size: -; D gene: -; CDR3 DNA: TGTGCCAGCAGTACAGGTTACGAGCAGTACTTC; CDR3 protein: CASSTGYEQYF
J gene: TRBJ2-7; V gene: TRBV21-1; clone size: -; D gene: -; CDR3 DNA: TGTGCCAGCAGCACTTCCAATGGACTCCTCAATTGGTCCTACGAGCAGTACTTC; CDR3 protein: CASSTSNGLLNWSYEQYF
J gene: TRBJ2-7; V gene: TRBV5-5; clone size: -; D gene: -; CDR3 DNA: TGTGCCAGCAGCCCCGGGTCGGACCCCTCCTACGAGCAGTACTTC; CDR3 protein: CASSPGSDPSYEQYF
J gene: TRBJ2-7; V gene: TRBV10-3; clone size: -; D gene: TRBD1; CDR3 DNA: TGTGCCATCAGATTAGGACAGGGGACCTACGAGCAGTACTTC; CDR3 protein: CAIRLGQGTYEQYF
J gene: TRBJ2-7; V gene: TRBV28; clone size: -; D gene: -; CDR3 DNA: TGTGCCAGCAGTTTCCCAGGGCCCTACGAGCAGTACTTC; CDR3 protein: CASSFPGPYEQYF
J gene: TRBJ2-1; V gene: TRBV11-2; clone size: few; D gene: -; CDR3 DNA: TGTGCCAGCAGCTTACGCCGGACCGGTGAGCAGTTCTTC; CDR3 protein: CASSLRRTGEQFF
J gene: TRBJ2-7; V gene: TRBV10-3; clone size: -; D gene: -; CDR3 DNA: TGTGCCATCAGTGAGTCTGCAGCTTCCTACGAGCAGTACTTC; CDR3 protein: CAISESAASYEQYF
J gene: TRBJ2-6; V gene: TRBV7-2; clone size: -; D gene: -; CDR3 DNA: TGTGCCAGCAGCAAAACGGAGTCACCTGGGGCCAACGTCCTGACTTTC; CDR3 protein: CASSKTESPGANVLTF
J gene: TRBJ2-4; V gene: TRBV2; clone size: -; D gene: TRBD1; CDR3 DNA: TGTGCCAGCAGTGACGGGACAGGGAACAACATTCAGTACTTC; CDR3 protein: CASSDGTGNNIQYF
J gene: TRBJ1-1; V gene: TRBV7-9; clone size: -; D gene: -; CDR3 DNA: TGTGCCAGCAGCTTAGCGCACCAGGGTGCTGAAGCTTTCTTT; CDR3 protein: CASSLAHQGAEAFF
J gene: TRBJ2-7; V gene: TRBV4-3; clone size: -; D gene: -; CDR3 DNA: TGCGCCAGCAGCCAAGTAAGTAGCTACGAGCAGTACTTC; CDR3 protein: CASSQVSSYEQYF
J gene: TRBJ1-5; V gene: TRBV28; clone size: -; D gene: -; CDR3 DNA: TGTGCCAGCAGTTTATTTGGACGGAATCAGCCCCAGCATTTT; CDR3 protein: CASSLFGRNQPQHF
J gene: TRBJ2-5; V gene: TRBV9; clone size: few; D gene: -; CDR3 DNA: TGTGCCAGCAGCGCCCTTTTAGGGGGGGCCGGGGAGACCCAGTACTTC; CDR3 protein: CASSALLGGAGETQYF
J gene: TRBJ2-1; V gene: TRBV5-1; clone size: -; D gene: TRBD2; CDR3 DNA: TGCGCCAGCAGCTGGCGCGGGAGCGACGATGAGCAGTTCTTC; CDR3 protein: CASSWRGSDDEQFF
J gene: TRBJ2-3; V gene: TRBV5-1; clone size: -; D gene: TRBD1; CDR3 DNA: TGCGCCAGCAGCACCGGGACAGGGGGCAAGGATACGCAGTATTTT; CDR3 protein: CASSTGTGGKDTQYF
J gene: TRBJ1-2; V gene: TRBV7-3; clone size: -; D gene: TRBD1; CDR3 DNA: TGTGCCAGTGGCCCCGGACAGGGCGCCTATGGCTACACCTTC; CDR3 protein: CASGPGQGAYGYTF
J gene: TRBJ1-6; V gene: TRBV2; clone size: -; D gene: -; CDR3 DNA: TGTGCCAGCAGTGCGGTGACAGATAATTCACCCCTCCACTTT; CDR3 protein: CASSAVTDNSPLHF
J gene: TRBJ2-5; V gene: TRBV7-8; clone size: -; D gene: -; CDR3 DNA: TGTGCCAGCAGCTTGGTATGGGCGGTACGAGAGACCCAGTACTTC; CDR3 protein: CASSLVWAVRETQYF
J gene: TRBJ1-2; V gene: TRBV5-1; clone size: -; D gene: TRBD1; CDR3 DNA: TGCGCCAGCAGCCCGGGACAGGCTAACTATGGCTACACCTTC; CDR3 protein: CASSPGQANYGYTF
J gene: TRBJ2-4; V gene: TRBV7-8; clone size: -; D gene: -; CDR3 DNA: TGTGCCAGTTCGGCTCACAGGGAAAACATTCAGTACTTC; CDR3 protein: CASSAHRENIQYF
J gene: TRBJ2-2; V gene: TRBV2; clone size: -; D gene: -; CDR3 DNA: TGTGCCAGCAGTGAGGCTAGCCCCGGGGAGCTGTTTTTT; CDR3 protein: CASSEASPGELFF
J gene: TRBJ2-1; V gene: TRBV18; clone size: -; D gene: -; CDR3 DNA: TGTGCCAGCTCACCGCGCTCGAGCGCCATGGATGAGCAGTTCTTC; CDR3 protein: CASSPRSSAMDEQFF
J gene: TRBJ1-1; V gene: TRBV6-4; clone size: -; D gene: -; CDR3 DNA: TGTGCCACGAAAAAGGAGGCCTCGATGAACACTGAAGCTTTCTTT; CDR3 protein: CATKKEASMNTEAFF
J gene: TRBJ1-5; V gene: TRBV6-5; clone size: -; D gene: TRBD1; CDR3 DNA: TGTGCCAGCTCGGACAGGGGAGGGGGGAATCAGCCCCAGCATTTT; CDR3 protein: CASSDRGGGNQPQHF